A single T cell receptor beta chain is shown here with its context. The repertoire was sequenced with immunoSEQ multiplex PCR; TCRdb's copy has only in-frame clones and lacks some. This sample has hundreds of thousands of clones, with nearly 90% found just once. Germline lookup yields CDR1 SGHVS and CDR2 FNYEAQ. The germline V and J ends were trimmed by 0 bases and 5 bases, with 12 bases remaining between them. The CDR3 runs to 15 residues. These data come from a study of blood T cell repertoires in COVID-19. The rearrangement links TRBV7-6 to TRBJ2-3; no definite D call. The sequenced sample consisted of peripheral blood. The sequence derives from a woman aged 25 to 39 with COVID-19, enrolled during active disease. The DNA for the CDR3 is TGTGCCAGCAGCTTAGCGCGCGGTCCGGGAGATACGCAGTATTTT. It translates to CASSLARGPGDTQYF.